This TCR beta chain is from a study of blood T cell repertoires in COVID-19. With V trimmed by 9 bases and J by 9 bases, 7 bases remained unmatched. CDR3 size: 13 residues. Germline V gene sequence: CDR1 KGHDR, CDR2 SFDVKD. In the authors' workflow: Amplification of reference gene primers was used by the study to estimate nucleated cell counts. The method was immunoSEQ multiplex PCR; TCRdb's version includes in-frame clones alone and lacks a portion of them. The D gene and trimming were derived from the DNA, and the V and J assignments and clone size from that table. The repertoire includes around 270,000 clones, about 86% of them detected once, and approximately 14% sits in the top ten.

This sequence was found in a person between 65 and 79 years old with COVID-19, enrolled during active disease. Input material: peripheral blood. The chain has TRBV24-1 and TRBJ2-1; 10 bases agree with TRBD2. CDR3 coding DNA: TGTGCCACCCGTGGAGCGGGGGGGGTTGAGCAGTTCTTC. It translates to CATRGAGGVEQFF.